The 2 T cell receptor beta chains below come from one sample, sequenced in a study of blood T cell repertoires in COVID-19. Only in-frame clones appear in the TCRdb table, and some are missing; sequencing was by immunoSEQ multiplex PCR. The sample holds approximately 220,000 clones, around 82% seen once. Sequencing was carried out using peripheral blood. Receptors originate from a woman in her 70s with acute or convalescent COVID-19.

The genes are TRBV7-6 and TRBJ2-3; unclear D gene. Germline lookup yields CDR1 SGHVS and CDR2 FNYEAQ. This CDR3 has 14 amino acids. V was pared by 1 base and J by 8 bases, with 13 bases between. CDR3 nucleotide sequence: TGTGCCAGCAGCTTAGAATCAACTTACGGTACGCAGTATTTT. Protein: CASSLESTYGTQYF. The full variable domain, in which reference TRBV7-6 and TRBJ2-3 provide the parts outside the CDR3, is GAGVSQSPRYKVTKRGQDVALRCDPISGHVSLYWYRQALGQGPEFLTYFNYEAQQDKSGLPNDRFSAERPEGSISTLTIQRTEQRDSAMYRCASSLESTYGTQYFGPGTRLTVL.

The rearrangement links TRBV10-1 to TRBJ2-7; a weak D match, TRBD1 (6 bases). The CDR3 is 13 residues long. Deletions cut 4 bases from V and 6 bases from J, with 13 bases between. Per the germline V gene, CDR1 is WNHNN and CDR2 is SYGVQD (reference sequence). CDR3 in DNA: TGCGCCAGCAGTGTGTACAGGGCGGGCGAGCAGTACTTC. Residues: CASSVYRAGEQYF.